This T cell receptor (beta chain) was identified during a study of PD-L1 blockade in urothelial cancer. Time point meaning: peripheral blood 6 weeks after treatment start. Clones were read by immunoSEQ multiplex PCR, and TCRdb kept only the in-frame ones, dropping some. This sample has 25,000 to 35,000 clones, with approximately 80% found just once. This CDR3 is 13 amino acids long. The germline V gene encodes CDR1 SEHNR and CDR2 FQNEAQ (reference sequence). Trimming stripped 8 bases from V and 8 bases from J, with 18 bases between. Sequenced here: PBMCs, sampled around atezolizumab (anti-PD-L1) treatment. V is TRBV7-9 and J is TRBJ1-1; D perhaps matches TRBD1 (5 bases). This clonotype was sampled from a man in his 70s with urothelial cancer. The CDR3 nucleotides read TGTGCCAGCTCCCGGGGGGGGAGAGGGGAAGCTTTCTTT. It is translated as CASSRGGRGEAFF.